The TCR beta chain described here comes from a study of blood T cell repertoires in COVID-19. Across the whole study: Spain, Italy and the United States supplied samples that represented acute and convalescent COVID-19. Sources were T cells, B-cell-depleted T cells, or PBMCs; the material itself was cDNA or gDNA.

As processed by the authors: Reference gene primers were amplified, and this amplification served to estimate nucleated cell counts. Sequenced by immunoSEQ multiplex PCR; TCRdb stores in-frame clones only, minus some. V, J and clone size are those of that table, while D and trimming were read from the DNA. The sample records 250,000 or so clones, roughly nine tenths being singletons. Trimming took 4 bases from V and 5 from J; bases not matched to a gene: 10. CDR1 is SGHDT and CDR2 is YYEEEE in the germline V gene. The CDR3 has 15 residues. Sequencing was done on a sample of peripheral blood. This TCR was sampled from a woman aged 40 to 49 who had recovered from COVID-19. The V gene is TRBV5-6, the J gene TRBJ2-7; TRBD1 aligns across 9 bases. This CDR3 reads CASSLPGTGNHEQYF. In DNA, the CDR3 is TGTGCCAGCAGCCTTCCTGGGACAGGGAACCACGAGCAGTACTTC.